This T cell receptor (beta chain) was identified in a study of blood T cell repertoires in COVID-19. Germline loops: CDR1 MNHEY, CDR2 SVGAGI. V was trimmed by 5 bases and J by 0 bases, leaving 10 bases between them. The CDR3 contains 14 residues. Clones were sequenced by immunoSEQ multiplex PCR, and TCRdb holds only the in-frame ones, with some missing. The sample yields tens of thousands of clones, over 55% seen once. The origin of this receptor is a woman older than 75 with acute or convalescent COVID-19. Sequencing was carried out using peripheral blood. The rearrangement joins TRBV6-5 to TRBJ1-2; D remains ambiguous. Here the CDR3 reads CASSPSGTNYGYTF. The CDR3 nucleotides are TGTGCCAGCAGTCCCTCGGGGACTAACTATGGCTACACCTTC.